Shown below are 29 T cell receptor beta chains from a single sample sequenced in a study of blood T cell repertoires in COVID-19. Repertoires were generated with immunoSEQ multiplex PCR, while TCRdb's copy carries only in-frame clones and drops some. The sample lists around 200,000 clones, roughly 80% occurring once. The specimen sequenced was peripheral blood. All receptors come from a woman aged 80 or older with acute or convalescent COVID-19.

The V call is TRBV5-1, the J call TRBJ2-7, with a tentative D call TRBD1 (7 bases). The V gene's germline CDR1 is SGHRS and CDR2 YFSETQ. Trimming pared 4 bases from V and 2 bases from J, leaving 16 bases between. This CDR3 spans 15 amino acids. The CDR3 DNA is TGCGCCAGCAGCCCGGCGGGGACAGACCCCTACGAGCAGTACTTC. Amino acid sequence: CASSPAGTDPYEQYF.

The V call is TRBV9, the J call TRBJ2-3; 12 positions match TRBD2. Germline V CDR1 and CDR2: SGDLS, YYNGEE. This CDR3 has 19 amino acids. V lost 0 bases to trimming and J lost 4 bases; unmatched junction nucleotides: 12. The CDR3 sequence: CASSVEGGPSGGAADTQYF. The CDR3 DNA is TGTGCCAGCAGCGTAGAGGGGGGCCCTAGCGGGGGGGCCGCAGATACGCAGTATTTT.

This clone was counted a single time. The chain is built from TRBV18 and TRBJ2-7; D is unclear. The germline V gene encodes CDR1 KGHSH and CDR2 LQKENI. Trimming took off 3 bases at V and 3 bases at J, with 9 bases between the two ends. CDR3 length: 13 residues. CDR3 sequence reads: CASSPALDYEQYF. The CDR3, as DNA: TGTGCCAGCTCACCTGCGCTAGACTACGAGCAGTACTTC.

The chain uses TRBV11-2 and TRBJ2-6; 9 nucleotides match TRBD1. Germline V gives CDR1 SGHAT, CDR2 FQNNGV. The CDR3 has 18 amino acids. The V segment lost 4 bases and the J segment 0 bases; nucleotides outside the gene matches: 7. This CDR3 is CASSYTGGLSSGANVLTF. CDR3 coding DNA: TGTGCCAGCAGCTACACAGGGGGCCTTAGCTCTGGGGCCAACGTCCTGACTTTC.

This rearrangement joins TRBV7-2 to TRBJ1-5; unclear D gene. Deletions cut 1 base from V and 6 bases from J, with 7 bases between. CDR3 length: 13 amino acids. In germline, CDR1 is SGHTA, CDR2 FQGNSA. CDR3 in amino acids: CASSLERGQPQHF. The CDR3 DNA follows: TGTGCCAGCAGCTTAGAAAGAGGTCAGCCCCAGCATTTT.

The chain has TRBV27 and TRBJ1-2; tentatively, D is TRBD1 (5 bases). This CDR3 has 14 residues. Germline assignment: CDR1 MNHEY and CDR2 SMNVEV (reference sequence). V gave up 2 bases and J gave up 4 bases, with 11 bases separating them. The CDR3 here is CASSLQAGPYGYTF. CDR3 sequence (DNA): TGTGCCAGCAGTTTACAAGCAGGGCCCTATGGCTACACCTTC.

This chain links TRBV6-5 with TRBJ1-5; 8 nucleotides match TRBD1. CDR3 size: 14 residues. V shed 7 bases, J shed 2 bases, and the junction held 4 bases outside the gene matches. The germline gives CDR1 MNHEY, CDR2 SVGAGI. The CDR3 region is CASTGQGGNQPQHF. CDR3 nucleotides: TGTGCCAGCACCGGACAGGGAGGCAATCAGCCCCAGCATTTT.

V is TRBV27 and J is TRBJ1-1, with D hard to call. CDR3 length: 14 residues. Trimming removed 6 bases at V and 0 bases at J, with 11 bases between. CDR1 and CDR2 (germline): MNHEY, SMNVEV (reference sequence). This chain's CDR3 is CASRANRVNTEAFF. The CDR3 region has the DNA TGTGCCAGCAGGGCGAACAGAGTGAACACTGAAGCTTTCTTT.

The count of this clone is one. V usage is TRBV6-1 and J usage is TRBJ1-2, with no clear D. Germline lookup yields CDR1 MNHNS and CDR2 SASEGT. Trimming cost V 3 bases and J 3 bases, with 14 bases left between them. The CDR3 spans 15 residues. Here the CDR3 reads CASSEGRPTDYGYTF. CDR3 bases: TGTGCCAGCAGTGAGGGCAGGCCGACGGACTATGGCTACACCTTC.

For this clone: One junction end does not reproduce the germline sequence, and a read error may be involved. The chain carries TRBV28 and TRBJ1-1; 8 nucleotides align to TRBD1. CDR1 MDHEN and CDR2 SYDVKM come from the germline V gene. The CDR3 consists of 19 residues. The DNA for the CDR3 is TGTGCCAGCAGTCCTACAGGGGGTAAAGTTGCCGGAATGAACACTGGAGCTTTCTTT. Protein product: CASSPTGGKVAGMNTGAFF.

This clone was found a few times. The chain employs TRBV3-1 (or the pseudogene TRBV3-2) and TRBJ2-7; possibly TRBD2 for D (5 bases). V dropped 2 bases and J dropped 7 bases, with 12 bases sitting between them. The CDR3 spans 13 residues. Germline V gene lookup returns CDR1 LGHDT and CDR2 YNNKEL (reference sequence). CDR3 protein: CASSQKGVGEQYF. CDR3 coding DNA: TGTGCCAGCAGCCAAAAGGGAGTCGGGGAGCAGTACTTC.

The V gene is TRBV10-3, the J gene TRBJ2-7; tentatively, D is TRBD1 (6 bases). The CDR3 spans 13 residues. Germline lookup yields CDR1 ENHRY and CDR2 SYGVKD. V lost 1 base to trimming and J lost 3 bases, with 7 bases between them. DNA of the CDR3: TGTGCCATCAGTGAGTACAGGGACTACGAGCAGTACTTC. Translated, it gives CAISEYRDYEQYF.

This clone was recorded a few times. CDR3 nucleotide sequence: TGTGCCAGCAGTGAGTCCGGGACAGGGTTGGCCGGGGAGCTGTTTTTT. This translates into CASSESGTGLAGELFF. The chain uses TRBV27 and TRBJ2-2; 9 nucleotides line up with TRBD1. The V gene end was trimmed by 5 bases and the J gene end by 6 bases; junction bases not matched to a gene: 10. CDR1 and CDR2 from the germline V gene are MNHEY and SMNVEV (reference sequence). The CDR3 covers 16 residues.

This clone was seen just once. The V call is TRBV18, the J call TRBJ2-7, with D tentatively TRBD1 (5 bases). Germline CDR1 is KGHSH and CDR2 is LQKENI. The length of the CDR3 is 16 residues. Trimming took 4 bases from V and 3 from J, leaving 19 bases between them. The CDR3 sequence: CASSLRTPRGDYEQYF. CDR3 bases: TGTGCCAGCTCACTGCGGACACCCCGTGGGGACTACGAGCAGTACTTC. The full variable domain, in which reference TRBV18 and TRBJ2-7 provide the parts outside the CDR3, is NAGVMQNPRHLVRRRGQEARLRCSPMKGHSHVYWYRQLPEEGLKFMVYLQKENIIDESGMPKERFSAEFPKEGPSILRIQQVVRGDSAAYFCASSLRTPRGDYEQYFGPGTRLTVT.

The rearrangement joins TRBV3-1 (or the pseudogene TRBV3-2) to TRBJ2-1, with 14 bases fitting TRBD2. The CDR3 runs to 16 residues. V gave up 1 base and J gave up 6 bases; unmatched junction bases: 2. Germline V lookup: CDR1 LGHDT, CDR2 YNNKEL (reference sequence). The CDR3 nucleotides read TGTGCCAGCAGCCAAGGGACTAGCGGGAGGCTCAATGAGCAGTTCTTC. It specifies CASSQGTSGRLNEQFF.

The J gene is TRBJ1-1, the V gene TRBV29-1, with unresolved D. Trimming cost V 4 bases and J 7 bases, with 16 bases left between them. The CDR3 has 13 residues. In germline, CDR1 is SQVTM, CDR2 ANQGSEA. Written as DNA, the CDR3 is TGCAGCGTTGTGGTGCAGCCCCAGGATGAAGCTTTCTTT. This translates into CSVVVQPQDEAFF.

The chain has TRBV19 and TRBJ1-6; a possible D gene is TRBD1 (6 bases). There are 16 residues in the CDR3. The ends were cut back, 6 bases at V and 0 bases at J, with 12 bases in the middle. From germline, CDR1 is LNHDA and CDR2 SQIVND (reference sequence). The CDR3 region is CASRGEGGSYNSPLHF. CDR3 nucleotides: TGTGCCAGTAGGGGGGAAGGGGGCTCCTATAATTCACCCCTCCACTTT.

The chain uses TRBV6-5 and TRBJ2-5; D remains unclear. Germline V gene sequence: CDR1 MNHEY, CDR2 SVGAGI. The V end was cut by 7 bases, the J end by 4 bases, with 4 bases between. The CDR3 is 10 amino acids. In DNA form, the CDR3 reads TGTGCCAGCACCTCAGAGACCCAGTACTTC. This gives the protein CASTSETQYF.

This clone was picked up one time. V gene TRBV16 combines with J gene TRBJ2-1; TRBD2 agrees at 8 bases. CDR3 length equals 17 residues. Germline CDR1 KGHSY, CDR2 FQNENV. V lost 0 bases to trimming and J lost 6 bases; unmatched junction nucleotides: 10. CDR3 coding DNA: TGTGCCAGCAGCCAATCGGGGAGAGCGGGAGTGGGCAATGAGCAGTTCTTC. This codes for CASSQSGRAGVGNEQFF. Using reference TRBV16 and TRBJ2-1 for the parts outside the CDR3, the full variable domain is GEEVAQTPKHLVRGEGQKAKLYCAPIKGHSYVFWYQQVLKNEFKFLISFQNENVFDETGMPKERFSAKCLPNSPCSLEIQATKLEDSAVYFCASSQSGRAGVGNEQFFGPGTRLTVL.

This clone was counted only a few times. CDR3: CASSRTSGTGELFF. In DNA form, the CDR3 reads TGTGCCAGCAGTAGGACTAGCGGAACCGGGGAGCTGTTTTTT. The J gene is TRBJ2-2, the V gene TRBV27, with 10 bases fitting TRBD2. CDR3 size: 14 residues. V was pared by 5 bases and J by 5 bases, with 2 bases of the junction left unmatched. CDR1 and CDR2 from the germline V gene are MNHEY and SMNVEV (reference sequence).

The sample holds one count of this clone. The V call is TRBV6-5, the J call TRBJ2-7; D possibly corresponds to TRBD1 (6 bases). The CDR3 runs 14 residues. CDR1 and CDR2 from the germline V gene are MNHEY and SVGAGI. V gave up 6 bases and J gave up 4 bases, with 16 bases separating them. CDR3 nucleotide sequence: TGTGCCAGCAGCGAGCTGATGGGGACATACGAGCAGTACTTC. This sequence encodes CASSELMGTYEQYF.

This clone is a singleton in its sample. This chain connects TRBV10-3 to TRBJ1-1; D is unresolved. The ends were cut back, 0 bases at V and 10 bases at J, with 18 bases in the middle. The CDR3 sequence is 15 residues long. Germline CDR1 reads ENHRY; CDR2 reads SYGVKD. CDR3 protein: CAISESASLDRGAFF. The CDR3 DNA sequence: TGTGCCATCAGTGAGTCCGCGAGTTTGGACCGGGGAGCTTTCTTT.

Concerning this clone itself: Additional DNA sequences in this sample encode the identical CDR3. This chain links TRBV15 with TRBJ1-2, with D unclear. V lost 0 bases, J lost 1 base, and 9 bases lay in between. Germline V gene data show CDR1 as LNHNV and CDR2 as YYDKDF (reference sequence). The CDR3 loop spans 15 amino acids. The CDR3 DNA reads TGTGCCACCAGCAGAGATCGAGACTATAACTATGGCTACACCTTC. This encodes CATSRDRDYNYGYTF.

The chain uses TRBV4-3 and TRBJ1-1; TRBD1 matches at 7 bases. CDR3 size: 15 residues. Germline loops: CDR1 LGHNA, CDR2 YSLEER. Trimming at V came to 0 bases and at J to 10 bases, leaving 11 bases not matched to a gene. The CDR3 spells CASSQDREGARPAFF. The CDR3 region has the DNA TGCGCCAGCAGCCAAGATCGGGAGGGGGCGCGTCCAGCTTTCTTT.

The chain links TRBV20-1 to TRBJ2-1; 9 positions agree with TRBD2. V shed 7 bases and J 12 bases; nucleotides not matched to a gene: 7. The CDR3 has 11 amino acids. Per germline, CDR1 DFQATT and CDR2 SNEGSKA (reference sequence). The DNA for the CDR3 is TGCAGTGGACTAGCGGCGTCCCGGCAGTTCTTC. Protein product: CSGLAASRQFF.

The count of this clone is one. The CDR3: CASSPRAGTGSYEQYF. DNA of the CDR3: TGTGCCAGCAGCCCAAGGGCCGGGACAGGGTCCTACGAGCAGTACTTC. This sequence joins TRBV25-1 and TRBJ2-7; 9 nucleotides agree with TRBD1. Trimming took 6 bases from V and 1 from J; bases not matched to a gene: 10. Germline V gives CDR1 MGHDK, CDR2 SYGVNS. This CDR3 region has 16 residues.

This clone was detected once. The chain joins TRBV15 to TRBJ2-7; TRBD2 is a possible D gene (5 bases). V was shortened by 5 bases and J by 2 bases, with 10 bases between the two germline ends. The CDR3 is made up of 13 amino acids. Germline CDR1 is LNHNV and CDR2 is YYDKDF (reference sequence). In nucleotides, the CDR3 is TGTGCCACCAGCGAGGGCAGGACCTACGAGCAGTACTTC. This codes for CATSEGRTYEQYF.

This chain connects TRBV7-2 to TRBJ2-4; TRBD1 matches at 7 bases. The CDR3 length is 16 residues. V shed 5 bases, J shed 4 bases, and the junction held 11 bases outside the gene matches. CDR1 and CDR2 (germline): SGHTA, FQGNSA. The CDR3, as DNA: TGTGCCAGCAGCCCGCGACAGGGTGGGGGAAAAAACATTCAGTACTTC. It is translated as CASSPRQGGGKNIQYF.

The genes are TRBV5-6 and TRBJ1-1; D remains unclear. Germline V gene lookup returns CDR1 SGHDT and CDR2 YYEEEE. The CDR3 has 12 residues. Trimming removed 2 bases at V and 4 bases at J, with 6 bases between. In nucleotides, the CDR3 is TGTGCCAGCAGCTTCCGGGGCACTGAAGCTTTCTTT. Translation gives CASSFRGTEAFF. The variable domain in full, completed from reference TRBV5-6 and TRBJ1-1, reads DAGVTQSPTHLIKTRGQQVTLRCSPKSGHDTVSWYQQALGQGPQFIFQYYEEEERQRGNFPDRFSGHQFPNYSSELNVNALLLGDSALYLCASSFRGTEAFFGQGTRLTVV.